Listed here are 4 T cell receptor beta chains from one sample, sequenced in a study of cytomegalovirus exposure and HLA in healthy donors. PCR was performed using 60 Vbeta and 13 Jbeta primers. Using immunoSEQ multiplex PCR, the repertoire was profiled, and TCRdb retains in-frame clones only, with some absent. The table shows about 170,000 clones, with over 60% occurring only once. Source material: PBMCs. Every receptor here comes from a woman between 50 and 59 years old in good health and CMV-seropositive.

The CDR3 DNA reads as TGTGCCAGCAGCGTACGTCAGGGAGGGTATGAGCAGTTCTTC. It yields the protein CASSVRQGGYEQFF. The chain links TRBV9 to TRBJ2-1; 7 bases agree with TRBD2. Germline V gene sequence: CDR1 SGDLS, CDR2 YYNGEE. With V trimmed by 1 base and J by 8 bases, 6 bases remained unmatched. The length of the CDR3 is 14 residues. Combining the CDR3 with reference TRBV9 and TRBJ2-1 gives the whole variable domain DSGVTQTPKHLITATGQRVTLRCSPRSGDLSVYWYQQSLDQGLQFLIQYYNGEERAKGNILERFSAQQFPDLHSELNLSSLELGDSALYFCASSVRQGGYEQFFGPGTRLTVL.

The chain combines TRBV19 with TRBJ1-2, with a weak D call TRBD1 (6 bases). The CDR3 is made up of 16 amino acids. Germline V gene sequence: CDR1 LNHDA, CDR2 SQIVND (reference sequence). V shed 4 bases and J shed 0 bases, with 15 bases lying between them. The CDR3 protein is CASSTGQVKPNYGYTF. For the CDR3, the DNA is TGTGCCAGTAGTACGGGACAAGTCAAACCTAACTATGGCTACACCTTC.

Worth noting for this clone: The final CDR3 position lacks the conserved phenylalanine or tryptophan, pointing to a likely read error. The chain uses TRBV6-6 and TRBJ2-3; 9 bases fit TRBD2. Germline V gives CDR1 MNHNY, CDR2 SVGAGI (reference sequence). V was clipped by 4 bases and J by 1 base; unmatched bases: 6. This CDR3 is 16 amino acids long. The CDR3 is CASSSRQRGGTDTQYV. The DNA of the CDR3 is TGTGCCAGCAGTTCCCGACAGCGGGGGGGCACAGATACGCAGTATGTT.

The CDR3 protein is CASSFSLSGANVLTF. In DNA form, the CDR3 reads TGTGCCAGCAGCTTTTCACTCTCCGGGGCCAACGTCCTGACTTTC. This rearrangement joins TRBV6-6 to TRBJ2-6; D not resolved. This CDR3 contains 15 residues. With 6 bases removed from V and 4 bases from J, the gap between germline ends came to 13 bases. Per the germline V gene, CDR1 is MNHNY and CDR2 is SVGAGI (reference sequence).